This is a list of T cell receptor beta chains from one sample in a study of beta chain features in type 1 diabetes. TCRdb keeps only in-frame clones here, not all; method: immunoSEQ multiplex PCR. The table has 95,000 to 150,000 clones, around 16% seen once. Sequencing was done on a sample of central memory CD4+ T cells from blood. The receptors originated from a man between 18 and 35 years old with type 1 diabetes. CDR3s include the opening cysteine and the closing phenylalanine or tryptophan. The D gene is left open where the match is weak. For some rows the clone size is stated as once, few or many, or as a class when expanded; others skip it.

CDR3 protein: CASTLRALTGTQYF
CDR3 DNA: TGTGCCAGCACCCTCCGGGCCCTAACAGGGACCCAGTACTTC
clone size: few
J gene: TRBJ2-5
D gene: -
V gene: TRBV27

CDR3 protein: CATSRDGAGINEKLFF
CDR3 DNA: TGTGCCACCAGCAGAGATGGGGCGGGGATCAATGAAAAACTGTTTTTT
clone size: -
J gene: TRBJ1-4
D gene: -
V gene: TRBV15

CDR3 protein: CASSELGGETEAFF
CDR3 DNA: TGTGCCAGCAGTGAATTAGGGGGAGAGACTGAAGCTTTCTTT
clone size: few
J gene: TRBJ1-1
D gene: -
V gene: TRBV2

CDR3 protein: CASKLSSYNEQFF
CDR3 DNA: TGTGCCAGCAAGCTGTCCTCCTACAATGAGCAGTTCTTC
clone size: few
J gene: TRBJ2-1
D gene: -
V gene: TRBV2

CDR3 protein: CAISQAISAGGTEAFF
CDR3 DNA: TGTGCCATCAGCCAGGCCATTTCGGCAGGAGGGACTGAAGCTTTCTTT
clone size: many
J gene: TRBJ1-1
D gene: -
V gene: TRBV10-3

CDR3 protein: CASSLRESSTDTQYF
CDR3 DNA: TGCGCCAGCAGCCTCAGGGAATCTAGCACAGATACGCAGTATTTT
clone size: few
J gene: TRBJ2-3
D gene: -
V gene: TRBV5-1

CDR3 protein: CASSYSDREAGYTF
CDR3 DNA: TGTGCCAGCAGTTACTCGGACAGGGAGGCTGGCTACACCTTC
clone size: -
J gene: TRBJ1-2
D gene: TRBD1
V gene: TRBV6-5

CDR3 protein: CASSFSGRETQYF
CDR3 DNA: TGCGCCAGCAGCTTCAGCGGGAGGGAGACCCAGTACTTC
clone size: many
J gene: TRBJ2-5
D gene: TRBD2
V gene: TRBV5-1

CDR3 protein: CSVRGTGPNQPQHF
CDR3 DNA: TGCAGCGTCCGCGGGACAGGTCCCAATCAGCCCCAGCATTTT
clone size: many
J gene: TRBJ1-5
D gene: TRBD1
V gene: TRBV29-1

CDR3 protein: CASSLDREETQYF
CDR3 DNA: TGTGCTAGCAGCTTAGACAGGGAGGAGACCCAGTACTTC
clone size: -
J gene: TRBJ2-5
D gene: TRBD1
V gene: TRBV7-7

CDR3 protein: CASSLASGDPSYEQYF
CDR3 DNA: TGCGCCAGCAGCTTGGCCTCAGGGGACCCATCCTACGAGCAGTACTTC
clone size: -
J gene: TRBJ2-7
D gene: -
V gene: TRBV5-1

CDR3 protein: CASSLTNYGYTF
CDR3 DNA: TGTGCCAGCAGTTTAACTAACTATGGCTACACCTTC
clone size: few
J gene: TRBJ1-2
D gene: -
V gene: TRBV28

CDR3 protein: CASSQEQWTGQETQYF
CDR3 DNA: TGCGCCAGCAGCCAAGAACAGTGGACAGGGCAAGAGACCCAGTACTTC
clone size: -
J gene: TRBJ2-5
D gene: TRBD1
V gene: TRBV4-3

CDR3 protein: CAWSGGLTDTQYF
CDR3 DNA: TGTGCCTGGAGCGGGGGACTCACAGATACGCAGTATTTT
clone size: -
J gene: TRBJ2-3
D gene: -
V gene: TRBV30

CDR3 protein: CASSLQQPGLGIEQFF
CDR3 DNA: TGTGCCAGCAGCTTACAGCAGCCGGGACTAGGGATCGAGCAGTTCTTC
clone size: -
J gene: TRBJ2-1
D gene: TRBD2
V gene: TRBV7-2

CDR3 protein: CAWSPHGGTEQYF
CDR3 DNA: TGTGCCTGGAGCCCACACGGGGGGACCGAGCAGTACTTC
clone size: -
J gene: TRBJ2-7
D gene: TRBD2
V gene: TRBV30

CDR3 protein: CAWSGRYEQYF
CDR3 DNA: TGTGCCTGGAGTGGCCGATACGAGCAGTACTTC
clone size: -
J gene: TRBJ2-7
D gene: -
V gene: TRBV30

CDR3 protein: CASSLDRRRNTEAFF
CDR3 DNA: TGTGCCAGCAGCCTGGACAGGCGGCGGAACACTGAAGCTTTCTTT
clone size: few
J gene: TRBJ1-1
D gene: TRBD1
V gene: TRBV11-1

CDR3 protein: CASSFTGRGYEQYF
CDR3 DNA: TGCGCCAGCAGCTTCACAGGCCGGGGGTACGAGCAGTACTTC
clone size: -
J gene: TRBJ2-7
D gene: -
V gene: TRBV5-1

CDR3 protein: CASSSGQVETQYF
CDR3 DNA: TGTGCCAGCAGCTCGGGACAGGTAGAGACCCAGTACTTC
clone size: -
J gene: TRBJ2-5
D gene: TRBD1
V gene: TRBV7-2

CDR3 protein: CASSFRQGELMQYF
CDR3 DNA: TGTGCCAGCAGTTTTCGGCAGGGCGAACTAATGCAGTACTTC
clone size: -
J gene: TRBJ2-7
D gene: -
V gene: TRBV27

CDR3 protein: CASSLAGRGTYNEQFF
CDR3 DNA: TGTGCCAGCAGCTTGGCCGGCCGGGGAACCTACAATGAGCAGTTCTTC
clone size: few
J gene: TRBJ2-1
D gene: -
V gene: TRBV5-4

CDR3 protein: CSVRGPGNTIYF
CDR3 DNA: TGCAGCGTTAGGGGCCCTGGAAACACCATATATTTT
clone size: -
J gene: TRBJ1-3
D gene: -
V gene: TRBV29-1

CDR3 protein: CASSVGSSGGSEKETQYF
CDR3 DNA: TGTGCCAGCAGCGTAGGATCTAGCGGGGGCTCAGAAAAAGAGACCCAGTACTTC
clone size: few
J gene: TRBJ2-5
D gene: TRBD2
V gene: TRBV9

CDR3 protein: CASSFGRGQEETQYF
CDR3 DNA: TGTGCCAGCAGCTTTGGTCGAGGGCAGGAAGAGACCCAGTACTTC
clone size: few
J gene: TRBJ2-5
D gene: -
V gene: TRBV7-9

CDR3 protein: CASSQDAGARQPQHF
CDR3 DNA: TGTGCCAGCAGCCAAGACGCAGGGGCACGTCAGCCCCAGCATTTT
clone size: -
J gene: TRBJ1-5
D gene: -
V gene: TRBV7-2

CDR3 protein: CASSRGQGKLFF
CDR3 DNA: TGTGCCAGCAGCCGAGGGCAGGGAAAACTGTTTTTT
clone size: many
J gene: TRBJ1-4
D gene: -
V gene: TRBV11-2

CDR3 protein: CASSSSTGANQPQHF
CDR3 DNA: TGTGCCAGCAGCTCCTCGACAGGGGCCAATCAGCCCCAGCATTTT
clone size: few
J gene: TRBJ1-5
D gene: TRBD1
V gene: TRBV7-2

CDR3 protein: CASSDFRDRDQPQHF
CDR3 DNA: TGTGCCAGCAGTGACTTCCGGGACAGGGATCAGCCCCAGCATTTT
clone size: -
J gene: TRBJ1-5
D gene: TRBD1
V gene: TRBV2

CDR3 protein: CSATASGGQYF
CDR3 DNA: TGCAGTGCCACGGCGTCTGGCGGGCAGTACTTC
clone size: -
J gene: TRBJ2-7
D gene: -
V gene: TRBV20-1

CDR3 protein: CASSRQVATNEKLFF
CDR3 DNA: TGTGCCAGCAGCAGACAGGTTGCAACTAATGAAAAACTGTTTTTT
clone size: few
J gene: TRBJ1-4
D gene: -
V gene: TRBV27

CDR3 protein: CASSRELGGYTF
CDR3 DNA: TGTGCCAGCAGCCGCGAACTCGGCGGCTACACCTTC
clone size: few
J gene: TRBJ1-2
D gene: -
V gene: TRBV7-9

CDR3 protein: CASSLGSRTGGGNEQFF
CDR3 DNA: TGTGCCAGCAGCTTGGGATCGCGAACAGGGGGAGGGAATGAGCAGTTCTTC
clone size: few
J gene: TRBJ2-1
D gene: -
V gene: TRBV5-4

CDR3 protein: CASTQGVANTEAFF
CDR3 DNA: TGTGCCAGCACCCAGGGCGTGGCGAACACTGAAGCTTTCTTT
clone size: -
J gene: TRBJ1-1
D gene: -
V gene: TRBV18

CDR3 protein: CAWSRGDSYTGELFF
CDR3 DNA: TGTGCCTGGAGCCGCGGGGACAGCTACACCGGGGAGCTGTTTTTT
clone size: few
J gene: TRBJ2-2
D gene: -
V gene: TRBV30

CDR3 protein: CASSEWEQYF
CDR3 DNA: TGTGCCAGCAGTGAGTGGGAGCAGTACTTC
clone size: -
J gene: TRBJ2-7
D gene: -
V gene: TRBV6-1

CDR3 protein: CASTRKGGVVNTDTQYF
CDR3 DNA: TGTGCCAGCACCCGAAAGGGAGGCGTCGTAAACACAGATACGCAGTATTTT
clone size: -
J gene: TRBJ2-3
D gene: -
V gene: TRBV27

CDR3 protein: CASSPPSGGDNEQFF
CDR3 DNA: TGTGCCAGCTCACCACCGAGCGGGGGGGACAATGAGCAGTTCTTC
clone size: -
J gene: TRBJ2-1
D gene: TRBD2
V gene: TRBV18

CDR3 protein: CASSLAGTGRQETQYF
CDR3 DNA: TGTGCCAGCAGCTTAGCCGGGACAGGGCGTCAAGAGACCCAGTACTTC
clone size: few
J gene: TRBJ2-5
D gene: TRBD1
V gene: TRBV7-2

CDR3 protein: CASSQAPSTSGGPFSYEQYF
CDR3 DNA: TGCGCCAGCAGCCAAGCCCCTTCGACTAGCGGGGGGCCATTTTCCTACGAGCAGTACTTC
clone size: -
J gene: TRBJ2-7
D gene: TRBD2
V gene: TRBV4-3

CDR3 protein: CASSQDQVVWGEPLHF
CDR3 DNA: TGCGCCAGCAGCCAAGATCAGGTGGTATGGGGGGAACCCCTCCACTTT
clone size: -
J gene: TRBJ1-6
D gene: -
V gene: TRBV4-3

CDR3 protein: CACNNRVGTEAFF
CDR3 DNA: TGTGCCTGCAACAACAGGGTGGGAACTGAAGCTTTCTTT
clone size: -
J gene: TRBJ1-1
D gene: -
V gene: TRBV30

CDR3 protein: CASSHTAGQSSYEQYF
CDR3 DNA: TGTGCCAGCAGTCACACGGCGGGACAGAGCTCCTACGAGCAGTACTTC
clone size: -
J gene: TRBJ2-7
D gene: -
V gene: TRBV28

CDR3 protein: CASSSAGFDEQYF
CDR3 DNA: TGTGCCAGCAGCTCGGCAGGGTTCGACGAGCAGTACTTC
clone size: few
J gene: TRBJ2-7
D gene: -
V gene: TRBV7-2

CDR3 protein: CASSFGRGGHNEQFF
CDR3 DNA: TGTGCCAGCAGCTTTGGGCGCGGAGGCCACAATGAGCAGTTCTTC
clone size: -
J gene: TRBJ2-1
D gene: -
V gene: TRBV7-9

CDR3 protein: CASSGTSGEETQYF
CDR3 DNA: TGTGCCAGCAGTGGGACTAGCGGGGAAGAGACCCAGTACTTC
clone size: few
J gene: TRBJ2-5
D gene: TRBD2
V gene: TRBV28